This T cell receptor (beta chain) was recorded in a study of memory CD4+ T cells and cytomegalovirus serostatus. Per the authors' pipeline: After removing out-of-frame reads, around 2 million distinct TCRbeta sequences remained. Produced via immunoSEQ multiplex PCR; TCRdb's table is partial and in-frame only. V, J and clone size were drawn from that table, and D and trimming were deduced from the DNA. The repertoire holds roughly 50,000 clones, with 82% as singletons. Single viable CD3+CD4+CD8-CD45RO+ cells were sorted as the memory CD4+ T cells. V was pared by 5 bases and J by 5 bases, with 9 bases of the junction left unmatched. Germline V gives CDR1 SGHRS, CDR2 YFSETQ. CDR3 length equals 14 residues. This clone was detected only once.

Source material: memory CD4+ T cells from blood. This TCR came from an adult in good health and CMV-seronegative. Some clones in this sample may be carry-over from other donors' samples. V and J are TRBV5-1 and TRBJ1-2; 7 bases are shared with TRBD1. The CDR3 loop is CASRVDPGGYGYTF. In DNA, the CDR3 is TGCGCCAGCAGAGTTGACCCAGGGGGATATGGCTACACCTTC.